The 11 T cell receptor beta chains listed next were all sequenced from one sample in a study of OX40 agonist ivuxolimab in advanced cancers. TCRdb's table, derived via immunoSEQ multiplex PCR, lists solely in-frame clones and lacks some. The data contain 80,000 to 95,000 clones, 84% of them singletons. Sequencing was performed on CD4+ or CD8+ T cells sorted from blood, taken in a trial of the OX40 agonist ivuxolimab. Source of these receptors: an adult with an advanced solid tumor such as melanoma, head and neck, liver or kidney cancer.

The CDR3 DNA reads TGTGCCAGCAGTACGACAGGGGGCACAACTAATGAAAAACTGTTTTTT. Translation gives CASSTTGGTTNEKLFF. This chain links TRBV2 with TRBJ1-4, with 10 bases that match TRBD1. V lost 5 bases and J lost 0; bases outside the gene matches: 3. The CDR3 runs to 16 residues. Germline loops: CDR1 SNHLY, CDR2 FYNNEI.

Only a few counts were recorded for this clone. The chain carries TRBV28 and TRBJ2-3; no firm D call. Germline-derived CDR1 and CDR2 are MDHEN and SYDVKM. V lost 7 bases and J 4 bases, leaving 9 bases between the germline ends. The CDR3 is made up of 12 amino acids. The CDR3, as DNA: TGTGCCAGCACAACCATTCCAGATACGCAGTATTTT. It yields the protein CASTTIPDTQYF. The full variable domain, in which reference TRBV28 and TRBJ2-3 provide the parts outside the CDR3, is DVKVTQSSRYLVKRTGEKVFLECVQDMDHENMFWYRQDPGLGLRLIYFSYDVKMKEKGDIPEGYSVSREKKERFSLILESASTNQTSMYLCASTTIPDTQYFGPGTRLTVL.

This rearrangement joins TRBV4-1 to TRBJ1-6; 7 nucleotides agree with TRBD1. Germline V gives CDR1 MGHRA, CDR2 YSYEKL. There are 16 residues in the CDR3. V shed 3 bases, J shed 11 bases, and the junction held 13 bases outside the gene matches. The CDR3, as DNA: TGCGCCAGCAGCCAGGCTCAAAGAGGGGGCACGGCACCCCTCCACTTT. It encodes CASSQAQRGGTAPLHF.

A few counts support this clone. The chain recombines TRBV28 with TRBJ2-7, with D perhaps matching TRBD2 (7 bases). This CDR3 contains 14 residues. Trimming took off 6 bases at V and 6 bases at J, with 18 bases between the two ends. Germline V lookup: CDR1 MDHEN, CDR2 SYDVKM. The CDR3 spells CASRLGGPEGEQYF. CDR3 nucleotide sequence: TGTGCCAGCAGGCTGGGGGGGCCGGAGGGCGAGCAGTACTTC.

This chain links TRBV19 with TRBJ2-6, with D unclear. V was shortened by 4 bases and J by 0 bases, with 10 bases between the two germline ends. Germline CDR1 reads LNHDA; CDR2 reads SQIVND (reference sequence). The CDR3 extends over 16 amino acids. Written as DNA, the CDR3 is TGTGCCAGTAGTACAGGACGTCCCTCTGGGGCCAACGTCCTGACTTTC. This sequence encodes CASSTGRPSGANVLTF.

The genes are TRBV2 and TRBJ1-5; TRBD1 matches at 9 bases. The CDR3 totals 14 residues. The junction had 6 bases not matched to a gene; V was cut back by 8 bases and J by 4 bases. Germline lookup yields CDR1 SNHLY and CDR2 FYNNEI. This chain's CDR3 is CASSQGAGNQPQHF. Written as DNA, the CDR3 is TGTGCCAGCTCACAGGGGGCAGGTAATCAGCCCCAGCATTTT.

This sequence joins TRBV15 and TRBJ2-3; no clear D. The CDR3 runs 12 residues. Germline V gives CDR1 LNHNV, CDR2 YYDKDF (reference sequence). V lost 0 bases and J 3 bases, leaving 1 base between the germline ends. The CDR3 coding sequence is TGTGCCACCAGCAGAGATACAGATACGCAGTATTTT. Its protein product is CATSRDTDTQYF.

Here the CDR3 DNA reads TGTGCCAGCAGCTTAGAGAGGCTAGCGGGGGTCTTCCAGTACTTC. Encoded protein: CASSLERLAGVFQYF. This rearrangement joins TRBV11-2 to TRBJ2-7, with 10 bases aligning to TRBD2. The germline V gene has CDR1 SGHAT and CDR2 FQNNGV. The CDR3 extends over 15 amino acids. Losses at the gene ends were 0 bases for V and 10 bases for J; bases not matched to a gene: 9.

J is TRBJ1-2 and V is TRBV18; no definite D call. CDR3 length: 14 amino acids. The germline V and J ends were trimmed by 2 bases and 6 bases, with 13 bases remaining between them. CDR1 and CDR2 from the germline V gene are KGHSH and LQKENI. The CDR3 DNA follows: TGTGCCAGCTCACCAGGGCAGGTGGGGAATGGCTACACCTTC. This sequence encodes CASSPGQVGNGYTF. The full variable domain, its missing parts supplied by reference TRBV18 and TRBJ1-2, is NAGVMQNPRHLVRRRGQEARLRCSPMKGHSHVYWYRQLPEEGLKFMVYLQKENIIDESGMPKERFSAEFPKEGPSILRIQQVVRGDSAAYFCASSPGQVGNGYTFGSGTRLTVV.

The chain employs TRBV28 and TRBJ2-3, with 9 bases aligning to TRBD2. The CDR3 spans 15 residues. CDR1 is MDHEN and CDR2 is SYDVKM in the germline V gene. The V and J ends lost 3 bases and 4 bases, in that order; junction bases with no gene match: 5. This CDR3 is CASSFLAGISDTQYF. The CDR3 bases are TGTGCCAGCAGTTTCCTAGCGGGGATATCAGATACGCAGTATTTT.

The genes are TRBV6-6 and TRBJ1-4; 10 positions match TRBD1. CDR1 is MNHNY and CDR2 is SVGAGI in the germline V gene (reference sequence). V gave up 2 bases and J gave up 7 bases; unmatched junction bases: 4. CDR3 length equals 15 residues. In DNA, the CDR3 is TGTGCCAGCAGTTACGCGGGACAGGGGACTGAAAAACTGTTTTTT. It codes for CASSYAGQGTEKLFF.